The 25 T cell receptor beta chains below come from one sample, sequenced in a study of long-term antiretroviral therapy in people with HIV. Assay version v3.0 of immunoSEQ was used, and it was run at survey level. The protocol was immunoSEQ multiplex PCR, while the TCRdb copy is restricted to in-frame clones and leaves out a portion. The sample contains 25,000 to 30,000 clones, about 90% of which appear only once. Sequences were derived from unsorted PBMCs, sampled 1.8 years after starting antiretroviral therapy. These receptors were obtained from a woman aged 18-29 years with HIV.

This clone was seen more than once but under ten times. CDR3: CASSPPNFQPYEQYF. As DNA, the CDR3 is TGTGCCAGCAGTCCTCCCAACTTTCAACCCTACGAGCAGTACTTC. The J gene is TRBJ2-7, the V gene TRBV7-9; no definite D call. In germline, CDR1 is SEHNR, CDR2 FQNEAQ (reference sequence). V lost 6 bases to trimming and J lost 2 bases, with 17 bases between them. The CDR3 is 15 amino acids.

The chain is built from TRBV28 and TRBJ2-5; no reliable D call. Germline lookup yields CDR1 MDHEN and CDR2 SYDVKM. The CDR3 is 13 amino acids. Trimming cost V 8 bases and J 7 bases, with 17 bases left between them. The CDR3 region is CASGGVAVGTQYF. As DNA, the CDR3 is TGTGCCAGCGGCGGCGTGGCGGTCGGGACCCAGTACTTC.

This clone came up once. The CDR3 DNA is TGTGCCACCAGCAGCATAGCGGGAGTGGGCAATGAGCAGTTCTTC. Its translation: CATSSIAGVGNEQFF. The chain has TRBV15 and TRBJ2-1; 9 bases map to TRBD2. The CDR3 is 15 amino acids. The V gene end was trimmed by 3 bases and the J gene end by 6 bases; junction bases not matched to a gene: 6. CDR1 is LNHNV and CDR2 is YYDKDF in the germline V gene (reference sequence). Using reference TRBV15 and TRBJ2-1 for the parts outside the CDR3, the full variable domain is DAMVIQNPRYQVTQFGKPVTLSCSQTLNHNVMYWYQQKSSQAPKLLFHYYDKDFNNEADTPDNFQSRRPNTSFCFLDIRSPGLGDTAMYLCATSSIAGVGNEQFFGPGTRLTVL.

The rearrangement joins TRBV4-1 to TRBJ2-7; 10 positions match TRBD1. The J segment lost 1 base and the V segment lost 0 bases, leaving 3 bases of the junction unmatched. CDR1 and CDR2 from the germline V gene are MGHRA and YSYEKL. The CDR3 has 16 amino acids. In DNA, the CDR3 is TGCGCCAGCAGCCAAGACGGGACAGGGGTTTCCTACGAGCAGTACTTC. It codes for CASSQDGTGVSYEQYF.

A few counts support this clone. V and J are TRBV5-1 and TRBJ1-5, with 10 bases that match TRBD1. Germline V gene sequence: CDR1 SGHRS, CDR2 YFSETQ. The CDR3 extends over 15 amino acids. J gave up 3 bases and V 3 bases, and 3 bases lay outside the gene matches. This chain's CDR3 is CASSWGTGDNQPQHF. Written as DNA, the CDR3 is TGCGCCAGCAGCTGGGGGACAGGGGACAATCAGCCCCAGCATTTT.

The chain has TRBV14 and TRBJ2-5, with D possibly being TRBD2 (5 bases). Germline V gives CDR1 SGHDN, CDR2 FVKESK. The V end was cut by 0 bases, the J end by 2 bases, with 16 bases between. The CDR3 spans 17 residues. The CDR3 DNA is TGTGCCAGCAGCCAAGATATGGGTGGAGGAAGGCAAGAGACCCAGTACTTC. Its translation is CASSQDMGGGRQETQYF.

The V call is TRBV9, the J call TRBJ1-5; D is uncertain. The V gene's germline CDR1 is SGDLS and CDR2 YYNGEE. V was trimmed by 4 bases and J by 1 base, leaving 9 bases between them. This CDR3 comprises 14 residues. The CDR3 DNA reads as TGTGCCAGCAGCCTTGGACCGAGCAATCAGCCCCAGCATTTT. Its translation is CASSLGPSNQPQHF.

The chain has TRBV27 and TRBJ2-3, with 8 bases identical to TRBD2. Germline loops: CDR1 MNHEY, CDR2 SMNVEV (reference sequence). The CDR3 extends over 17 amino acids. With 3 bases clipped from V and 0 bases from J, the junction kept 8 bases outside the gene matches. CDR3 coding DNA: TGTGCCAGCAGTTTCCTCCGGGGGGGGGTTAGCACAGATACGCAGTATTTT. Amino acids: CASSFLRGGVSTDTQYF.

The chain employs TRBV7-2 and TRBJ2-7; weak D call: TRBD2 (6 bases). The CDR3 totals 15 residues. From germline, CDR1 is SGHTA and CDR2 FQGNSA. V was cut by 5 bases and J by 3 bases, with 17 bases left in between. DNA for the CDR3: TGTGCCAGCAGCGTACTAGCTGCCTCGAACTACGAGCAGTACTTC. Translated: CASSVLAASNYEQYF.

This clone was seen just once. The chain couples TRBV6-6 to TRBJ2-7; 12 positions match TRBD2. From germline, CDR1 is MNHNY and CDR2 SVGAGI (reference sequence). V trimming: 11 bases; J trimming: 4 bases; junction bases outside the gene matches: 9. CDR3 length: 14 amino acids. The CDR3 spells CAVKGLAGPYEQYF. The CDR3 DNA reads as TGTGCCGTCAAGGGACTAGCGGGCCCTTACGAGCAGTACTTC.

The chain is built from TRBV28 and TRBJ1-4; D not certain. Germline loops: CDR1 MDHEN, CDR2 SYDVKM. V was cut by 3 bases and J by 8 bases, with 10 bases left in between. The CDR3 consists of 13 residues. The CDR3 here is CASSFRLTEKLFF. The CDR3 DNA sequence: TGTGCCAGCAGTTTCCGCTTGACGGAAAAACTGTTTTTT.

The chain links TRBV4-1 to TRBJ2-1; the D is unclear. The CDR3 sequence is 16 residues long. CDR1 and CDR2 from the germline V gene are MGHRA and YSYEKL. The germline V and J ends were trimmed by 1 base and 0 bases, with 10 bases remaining between them. CDR3 nucleotide sequence: TGCGCCAGCAGCCAAGTAGATATGGTCTCCTACAATGAGCAGTTCTTC. Encoded protein: CASSQVDMVSYNEQFF.

This chain joins TRBV4-2 and TRBJ1-2; D uncertain. V was clipped by 2 bases and J by 6 bases, with 13 bases between them. Germline V lookup: CDR1 LGHNA, CDR2 YNFKEQ. CDR3 length: 14 residues. CDR3 sequence (DNA): TGTGCCAGCAGCCAAATCCCAGAGGGCCATGGCTACACCTTC. This encodes CASSQIPEGHGYTF.

The V and J genes are TRBV19 and TRBJ2-2, with a weak D call TRBD1 (6 bases). V was pared by 3 bases and J by 0 bases, with 11 bases between. Germline V gene sequence: CDR1 LNHDA, CDR2 SQIVND (reference sequence). This CDR3 is 16 amino acids long. In DNA, the CDR3 is TGTGCCAGTAGTATTAACAGGGCCACGAACACCGGGGAGCTGTTTTTT. Translated: CASSINRATNTGELFF.

This clone was seen just once. The rearrangement uses TRBV11-2 and TRBJ2-7, with D uncertain. The CDR3 is 16 residues long. The germline V gene has CDR1 SGHAT and CDR2 FQNNGV. V lost 1 base and J 6 bases, leaving 19 bases between the germline ends. CDR3 sequence (DNA): TGTGCCAGCAGCTTAGCGGACCGGCGAACCGGATCCGAGCAGTACTTC. Translated: CASSLADRRTGSEQYF.

The gene calls are TRBV7-2 and TRBJ2-7; the match to TRBD2 covers 13 bases. The germline CDR1 and CDR2 sequences are SGHTA and FQGNSA. V was pared by 5 bases and J by 2 bases, with 15 bases of the junction left unmatched. The CDR3 is 19 amino acids. CDR3 in amino acids: CASSRGGTSGTLATYEQYF. DNA for the CDR3: TGTGCCAGCAGCCGGGGGGGGACTAGCGGGACTTTAGCGACCTACGAGCAGTACTTC.

The chain carries TRBV19 and TRBJ2-1, with D unresolved. Trimming left V 1 base short and J 3 bases short, with 7 bases between. Germline CDR1 and CDR2: LNHDA and SQIVND (reference sequence). This CDR3 region has 14 residues. As DNA, the CDR3 is TGTGCCAGTAGTATAGCTGCCATCTACAATGAGCAGTTCTTC. This translates into CASSIAAIYNEQFF.

V gene TRBV5-6 combines with J gene TRBJ1-4, with unresolved D. With 1 base removed from V and 4 bases from J, the gap between germline ends came to 5 bases. The CDR3 is 13 residues long. The germline gives CDR1 SGHDT, CDR2 YYEEEE. DNA for the CDR3: TGTGCCAGCAGCTTGTTGGGTAATGAAAAACTGTTTTTT. The encoded protein is CASSLLGNEKLFF.

This clone has a single count. The chain has TRBV4-3 and TRBJ2-5, with 8 bases fitting TRBD2. The ends lost 1 base at V and 5 bases at J; junction bases unmatched: 6. The CDR3 covers 15 residues. CDR1 and CDR2 (germline): LGHNA, YSLEER. DNA for the CDR3: TGCGCCAGCAGCCAAGTAGCCGGGAGGGAGGAGACCCAGTACTTC. This gives the protein CASSQVAGREETQYF.

As DNA, the CDR3 is TGTGCCAGCAGTCCAGTTCAGGGGGCCGGAAACACCATATATTTT. Translating gives CASSPVQGAGNTIYF. V gene TRBV6-1 combines with J gene TRBJ1-3; 8 bases agree with TRBD1. Trimming at V came to 5 bases and at J to 4 bases, leaving 7 bases not matched to a gene. The CDR3 totals 15 residues. In germline, CDR1 is MNHNS, CDR2 SASEGT.

The chain employs TRBV4-1 and TRBJ2-5; TRBD2 aligns across 7 bases. The CDR3 consists of 14 residues. The ends lost 1 base at V and 3 bases at J; junction bases unmatched: 2. The germline V gene encodes CDR1 MGHRA and CDR2 YSYEKL. This chain's CDR3 is CASSQGLAEETQYF. As DNA, the CDR3 is TGCGCCAGCAGCCAAGGGCTAGCGGAAGAGACCCAGTACTTC.

The V and J genes are TRBV6-1 and TRBJ2-1; TRBD1 matches 8 bases. Germline loops: CDR1 MNHNS, CDR2 SASEGT. The CDR3 is 17 residues long. V shed 4 bases, J shed 2 bases, and the junction held 10 bases outside the gene matches. CDR3 sequence (DNA): TGTGCCAGCAGTGGATCGGGACAGGCTAATACCTACAATGAGCAGTTCTTC. It yields the protein CASSGSGQANTYNEQFF.

This clone has a single count. This chain uses TRBV5-1 with TRBJ1-2; D not certain. This CDR3 is built from 15 residues. Germline V gives CDR1 SGHRS, CDR2 YFSETQ. V was trimmed by 0 bases and J by 3 bases, leaving 12 bases between them. DNA of the CDR3: TGCGCCAGCAGCTTGGAGGTAGAAGTAGACTATGGCTACACCTTC. Amino acid sequence: CASSLEVEVDYGYTF.

This chain uses TRBV25-1 with TRBJ1-2; D may be TRBD1 (5 bases). The V gene lost 1 base and the J gene lost 4 bases, with 13 bases spanning the gap. The germline CDR1 and CDR2 sequences are MGHDK and SYGVNS. The CDR3 spans 15 residues. The DNA for the CDR3 is TGTGCCAGCAGTGAATCTGGCAGGGAGGGCTATGGCTACACCTTC. As protein: CASSESGREGYGYTF.

The rearrangement uses TRBV2 and TRBJ1-2; no clear D gene. This CDR3 spans 12 amino acids. CDR1 is SNHLY, CDR2 FYNNEI, per germline. The V and J ends lost 2 bases and 4 bases respectively, with 5 bases between them. The CDR3 DNA is TGTGCCAGCAGTGAAAGGTCCTATGGCTACACCTTC. Translation: CASSERSYGYTF.